This TCR beta chain was recovered during a study of technical replicates of blood from a few donors. Generated by immunoSEQ multiplex PCR, the TCRdb table keeps only in-frame clones and is missing some. The sample has roughly 59,000 clones, approximately 83% seen once. The CDR3 runs 15 residues. Germline CDR1 reads SGHKS; CDR2 reads YYEKEE (reference sequence). V was pared by 4 bases and J by 2 bases, with 13 bases between. The receptor was derived from a human donor in good health. Some clones in this sample may be carry-over from other donors' samples. The chain uses TRBV5-5 and TRBJ2-1; TRBD2 might be the D (5 bases). The sample was PBMCs. The chain's CDR3 is CASSPGGQTYNEQFF. The CDR3 region has the DNA TGTGCCAGCAGCCCCGGCGGGCAAACCTACAATGAGCAGTTCTTC. The whole variable domain, remainder taken from reference TRBV5-5 and TRBJ2-1, is DAGVTQSPTHLIKTRGQQVTLRCSPISGHKSVSWYQQVLGQGPQFIFQYYEKEERGRGNFPDRFSARQFPNYSSELNVNALLLGDSALYLCASSPGGQTYNEQFFGPGTRLTVL.